Below, one T cell receptor (beta chain) is given with its context. The data were taken from a study of Ad26.COV2.S vaccination and SARS-CoV-2 variants. Treatment here: 19 received Ad26.COV2.S at low or high dose, single or two shots; about 5 received placebo; per-sample allocation not given. Day 63 following the first vaccine or placebo injection was when the samples were taken. The CDR3 runs 17 residues. V lost 6 bases, J lost 2 bases, and 10 bases stayed unmatched. Germline CDR1 SGHRS, CDR2 YFSETQ. Using immunoSEQ multiplex PCR, the repertoire was profiled, and TCRdb retains in-frame clones only, with some absent. The sample lists some 340,000 clones, about 86% occurring once.

The input for sequencing was peripheral blood, taken in a trial of Ad26.COV2.S vaccine versus placebo. The rearrangement joins TRBV5-1 to TRBJ2-3, with TRBD2 identical over 12 bases. The sequence was collected from a person aged 18-65 years who received the Ad26.COV2.S COVID-19 vaccine or a placebo. The CDR3 DNA reads as TGCGCCAGCAAGGTGGGACCTAGCGGGGGGGACACAGATACGCAGTATTTT. This encodes CASKVGPSGGDTDTQYF.